A selection of T cell receptor beta chains follows, all from one sample in a study of cytomegalovirus exposure and HLA in healthy donors. Profiled with immunoSEQ multiplex PCR; TCRdb holds only in-frame clones, not every one. The table includes 180,000 or so clones, 65% to 85% detected once. Specimen: PBMCs. Source of these receptors: a female donor in good health and CMV-seronegative. Each CDR3 is given with its conserved first and last residue. The D gene is left open where the match is weak. The size of a clone is reported for some rows only, either as once, few or many, or as a class for expanded clones.

V gene: TRBV6-1
J gene: TRBJ2-7
D gene: NA
clone size: once
CDR3 DNA: TGTGCCAGCACCTATGGACAGTCCTACGAGCAGTACTTC
CDR3 protein: CASTYGQSYEQYF

V gene: TRBV29-1
J gene: TRBJ2-5
D gene: NA
clone size: NA
CDR3 DNA: TGCAGCGTTGCGGGGCGGGGAGACGTGGAGACCCAGTACTTC
CDR3 protein: CSVAGRGDVETQYF

V gene: TRBV7-6
J gene: TRBJ1-2
D gene: NA
clone size: NA
CDR3 DNA: TGTGCCAGCAGCATGGACAGAGACTATGGCTACACCTTC
CDR3 protein: CASSMDRDYGYTF

V gene: TRBV5-1
J gene: TRBJ2-5
D gene: TRBD2
clone size: NA
CDR3 DNA: TGCGCCAGCAGCCCCCAGACTAGCGGAGAGACCCAGTACTTC
CDR3 protein: CASSPQTSGETQYF

V gene: TRBV9
J gene: TRBJ2-7
D gene: NA
clone size: NA
CDR3 DNA: TGTGCCAGCAGCGTAGGGGGGACAATCGAAGGTGAGCAGTACTTC
CDR3 protein: CASSVGGTIEGEQYF

V gene: TRBV7-9
J gene: TRBJ2-7
D gene: TRBD1
clone size: few
CDR3 DNA: TGTGCCAGCAGCGCCAGGCAGGGGGTTGCCGACTACGAGCAGTACTTC
CDR3 protein: CASSARQGVADYEQYF

V gene: TRBV10-2
J gene: TRBJ2-3
D gene: TRBD1
clone size: NA
CDR3 DNA: TGCGCCAGCAGCCGGACAGGGGCCACAGATACGCAGTATTTT
CDR3 protein: CASSRTGATDTQYF

V gene: TRBV27
J gene: TRBJ1-5
D gene: NA
clone size: NA
CDR3 DNA: TGTGCCAGCAGTTTGCAGGCACAGGGGCCCCAGCATTTT
CDR3 protein: CASSLQAQGPQHF

V gene: TRBV27
J gene: TRBJ2-7
D gene: TRBD2
clone size: NA
CDR3 DNA: TGTGCCAGCAGTCCGGGACTAGAAGACGAGCAGTACTTC
CDR3 protein: CASSPGLEDEQYF

V gene: TRBV29-1
J gene: TRBJ1-2
D gene: NA
clone size: NA
CDR3 DNA: TGCAGCGTTGGACAGGTTACCTATGGCTACACCTTC
CDR3 protein: CSVGQVTYGYTF

V gene: TRBV28
J gene: TRBJ1-2
D gene: NA
clone size: few
CDR3 DNA: TGTGGTACAGCAAGTCATAACTATGGCTACACCTTC
CDR3 protein: CGTASHNYGYTF

V gene: TRBV5-1
J gene: TRBJ2-7
D gene: NA
clone size: NA
CDR3 DNA: TGCGCCAGCAGAGGGAGCAAACCGGGCCCTCGAGGCGAGCAGTACTTC
CDR3 protein: CASRGSKPGPRGEQYF

V gene: TRBV5-1
J gene: TRBJ2-7
D gene: TRBD2
clone size: NA
CDR3 DNA: TGCGCCAGCAGCCGAGACGTCGGACTAGCGGGAGACGAGCAGTACTTC
CDR3 protein: CASSRDVGLAGDEQYF

V gene: TRBV11-2
J gene: TRBJ2-1
D gene: TRBD2
clone size: few
CDR3 DNA: TGTGCCAGCAGCTTAGGTGCGGGAGGGCCTTACAATGAGCAGTTCTTC
CDR3 protein: CASSLGAGGPYNEQFF

V gene: TRBV5-6
J gene: TRBJ1-1
D gene: TRBD1
clone size: NA
CDR3 DNA: TGTGCCAGCAGCTTGGACAGGGGGTTTGTGAACACTGAAGCTTTCTTT
CDR3 protein: CASSLDRGFVNTEAFF

V gene: TRBV28
J gene: TRBJ1-6
D gene: TRBD1
clone size: NA
CDR3 DNA: TGTGCCAGCAGTCCCCAACAGGGGACGGATTCACCCCTCCACTTT
CDR3 protein: CASSPQQGTDSPLHF

V gene: TRBV2
J gene: TRBJ2-3
D gene: NA
clone size: NA
CDR3 DNA: TGTGCCAGCATACCGGCGCCAGGGTATTTT
CDR3 protein: CASIPAPGYF

V gene: TRBV19
J gene: TRBJ1-5
D gene: NA
clone size: few
CDR3 DNA: TGTGCCAGTAGTATAGACAGGGATCAGCCCCAGCATTTT
CDR3 protein: CASSIDRDQPQHF

V gene: TRBV5-1
J gene: TRBJ1-1
D gene: TRBD1
clone size: NA
CDR3 DNA: TGCGCCAGCAGTAGACAGGGGATAAACACTGAAGCTTTCTTT
CDR3 protein: CASSRQGINTEAFF

V gene: TRBV15
J gene: TRBJ2-3
D gene: NA
clone size: NA
CDR3 DNA: TGTGCCACCAGCACACCGGGACTGGGCACAGATACGCAGTATTTT
CDR3 protein: CATSTPGLGTDTQYF

V gene: TRBV19
J gene: TRBJ1-2
D gene: TRBD1
clone size: NA
CDR3 DNA: TGTGCCAGTATGACTTCGGACAGGGGCGGCTATGGCTACACCTTC
CDR3 protein: CASMTSDRGGYGYTF

V gene: TRBV7-3
J gene: TRBJ2-1
D gene: NA
clone size: NA
CDR3 DNA: TGTGCCAGCAGCTTAACGGGCTTTGAGCAGTTCTTC
CDR3 protein: CASSLTGFEQFF

V gene: TRBV7-6
J gene: TRBJ1-2
D gene: TRBD1
clone size: NA
CDR3 DNA: TGTGCCAGCAGCCCACAGGGGGCTGTTGGCTACACCTTC
CDR3 protein: CASSPQGAVGYTF

V gene: TRBV5-4
J gene: TRBJ2-1
D gene: TRBD2
clone size: NA
CDR3 DNA: TGTGCCAGCAGCTTTTCCCTGGAGACTAGCGGGACAAGTGAGCAGTTCTTC
CDR3 protein: CASSFSLETSGTSEQFF

V gene: TRBV19
J gene: TRBJ1-1
D gene: TRBD1
clone size: NA
CDR3 DNA: TGTGCCAGTAGGATTCCAGGGGGCACTGAAGCTTTCTTT
CDR3 protein: CASRIPGGTEAFF

V gene: TRBV5-6
J gene: TRBJ2-7
D gene: NA
clone size: NA
CDR3 DNA: TGTGCCAGCAGCTTGGCCACGGGGTACGAGCAGTACTTC
CDR3 protein: CASSLATGYEQYF

V gene: TRBV6-1
J gene: TRBJ2-5
D gene: TRBD1
clone size: NA
CDR3 DNA: TGTGCCAGCAGTGTGACCGGGACAGGGTCTTGGGAGACCCAGTACTTC
CDR3 protein: CASSVTGTGSWETQYF

V gene: TRBV9
J gene: TRBJ2-2
D gene: TRBD2
clone size: once
CDR3 DNA: TGTGCCATCAGCGGGGCAGCGGACACCGGGGAGCTGTTTTTT
CDR3 protein: CAISGAADTGELFF

V gene: TRBV4-2
J gene: TRBJ2-3
D gene: NA
clone size: once
CDR3 DNA: TGTGCCAGCAGCCAAGCGGCTAGTATCTTCACCCCCTCTAGCACAGATACGCAGTATTTT
CDR3 protein: CASSQAASIFTPSSTDTQYF

V gene: TRBV4-2
J gene: TRBJ2-3
D gene: NA
clone size: once
CDR3 DNA: TGTGCCAGCAGCCAAGATTCGGGGAGCACAGATACGCAGTATTTT
CDR3 protein: CASSQDSGSTDTQYF

V gene: TRBV4-2
J gene: TRBJ2-1
D gene: TRBD2
clone size: NA
CDR3 DNA: TGTGCCAGCAGCCAAGATCCTAGCGGGGGGTGGAATGAGCAGTTCTTC
CDR3 protein: CASSQDPSGGWNEQFF

V gene: TRBV11-3
J gene: TRBJ1-1
D gene: NA
clone size: NA
CDR3 DNA: TGTGCCAGCAGACTATCGCGAGGATCGGGCACTGAAGCTTTCTTT
CDR3 protein: CASRLSRGSGTEAFF

V gene: TRBV30
J gene: TRBJ2-2
D gene: NA
clone size: NA
CDR3 DNA: TGTGCCTGGAGTGTAATAGAGCGAGGGGAGCTGTTTTTT
CDR3 protein: CAWSVIERGELFF

V gene: TRBV11-2
J gene: TRBJ2-2
D gene: TRBD2
clone size: NA
CDR3 DNA: TGTGCCAGCAGCTCCCGAAGACTAGCGGGGGGCAACACCGGGGAGCTGTTTTTT
CDR3 protein: CASSSRRLAGGNTGELFF

V gene: TRBV7-9
J gene: TRBJ2-2
D gene: TRBD2
clone size: NA
CDR3 DNA: TGTGCCAGCCTAGCCCCCGGACTAGTACCAAACACCGGGGAGCTGTTTTTT
CDR3 protein: CASLAPGLVPNTGELFF

V gene: TRBV10-2
J gene: TRBJ2-7
D gene: NA
clone size: NA
CDR3 DNA: TGCGCCAGCAGTGAGTGGGAGCACTCCTACGAGCAGTACTTC
CDR3 protein: CASSEWEHSYEQYF

V gene: TRBV7-3
J gene: TRBJ1-2
D gene: NA
clone size: NA
CDR3 DNA: TGTGCCAGCAGCTACGACAGAAACTATGGCTACACCTTC
CDR3 protein: CASSYDRNYGYTF

V gene: TRBV4-2
J gene: TRBJ1-5
D gene: NA
clone size: NA
CDR3 DNA: TGTGCCAGCAGCCAAATCGCGGGGGCAGGGCAAAACAATCAGCCCCAGCATTTT
CDR3 protein: CASSQIAGAGQNNQPQHF

V gene: TRBV2
J gene: TRBJ1-6
D gene: NA
clone size: NA
CDR3 DNA: TGTGCCAGCACAAACCCCGACAGGCGGTGGGGTTCACCCCTCCACTTT
CDR3 protein: CASTNPDRRWGSPLHF

V gene: TRBV18
J gene: TRBJ2-7
D gene: NA
clone size: NA
CDR3 DNA: TGTGCCAGCTCGGTTACCGTCCGGGGGTCCGAGCAGTACTTC
CDR3 protein: CASSVTVRGSEQYF

V gene: TRBV25-1
J gene: TRBJ2-3
D gene: NA
clone size: NA
CDR3 DNA: TGTGCCAGCAGTAAGCGAGTGTCTAGCACAGATACGCAGTATTTT
CDR3 protein: CASSKRVSSTDTQYF

V gene: TRBV7-9
J gene: TRBJ1-1
D gene: TRBD1
clone size: NA
CDR3 DNA: TGTTCCAGCAGTGACCCCGGGACAGCCCTAAGTTTAGAAGCTTTCTTT
CDR3 protein: CSSSDPGTALSLEAFF

V gene: TRBV5-4
J gene: TRBJ2-7
D gene: NA
clone size: NA
CDR3 DNA: TGTGCCAGCAGCTCTCCAGGTACCTACGAGCAGTACTTC
CDR3 protein: CASSSPGTYEQYF

V gene: TRBV4-2
J gene: TRBJ1-1
D gene: TRBD1
clone size: NA
CDR3 DNA: TGTGCCAGCAGCCAGGCTCCGGGACAGGGGAGGTCTGAAGCTTTCTTT
CDR3 protein: CASSQAPGQGRSEAFF

V gene: TRBV5-1
J gene: TRBJ2-7
D gene: TRBD2
clone size: NA
CDR3 DNA: TGCGCCAGCAGCTTGCGGCTAGCGGGAGGGCCTGTCGTATACGAGCAGTACTTC
CDR3 protein: CASSLRLAGGPVVYEQYF

V gene: TRBV5-1
J gene: TRBJ2-3
D gene: TRBD2
clone size: NA
CDR3 DNA: TGCGCCAGCAGCTTGGGTAGCGGGGGGCCAGATACGCAGTATTTT
CDR3 protein: CASSLGSGGPDTQYF